This T cell receptor (beta chain) was identified in a study of shared clonotypes between healthy human individuals. As for this clone: No antigen is known for it.

General observations from the study: Non-shared clonotypes displayed generation probabilities falling below those of clonotypes present in all four donors. A small donor pool kept down the genetic and exposure-history diversity that was represented.

Libraries were prepared by immunoSEQ multiplex PCR; TCRdb keeps only in-frame clonotypes and omits some of them. In the table there are 2 million to 2.5 million clones, 90% to 97% of which are singletons. The sample taken for sequencing was naive CD4+ T cells sorted from blood. Described subset: CD45RA+ positively selected. The receptor's source is a man younger than 35 in good health.

The CDR3 DNA reads as TGTGCCACCTACAGGGACGGTTACGAGCAGTACTTC. Protein: CATYRDGYEQYF. J is TRBJ2-7 and V is TRBV6-6; TRBD1 might be the D (6 bases). The CDR3 length is 12 residues. Germline values: CDR1 MNHNY, CDR2 SVGAGI (reference sequence). V shed 10 bases and J shed 4 bases, with 14 bases lying between them.